These 30 T cell receptor beta chains originate from one sample sequenced in a study of CD8 T cells in ankylosing spondylitis. TCRdb processed the 5' RACE reads anew with MiXCR; each CDR3 protein has one entry. The repertoire holds a few hundred thousand distinct CDR3 sequences, with less than 25% as singletons. Source material: blood, either unsorted or a sorted T cell fraction (not recorded which). Receptors were obtained from a female donor with ankylosing spondylitis or in good health (not recorded which).

J is TRBJ2-1 and V is TRBV7-2; no definite D call. The CDR3 runs to 14 residues. In germline, CDR1 is SGHTA, CDR2 FQGNSA. V dropped 5 bases and J dropped 6 bases, with 14 bases sitting between them. This CDR3 reads CASSPATPFNEQFF. The DNA for the CDR3 is TGTGCCAGCAGCCCTGCTACCCCGTTCAATGAGCAGTTCTTC.

V gene TRBV12-3 or TRBV12-4 combines with J gene TRBJ2-7; weak D call: TRBD2 (5 bases). CDR3 size: 14 residues. The germline V and J ends were trimmed by 8 bases and 1 base, with 15 bases remaining between them. The CDR3 DNA reads as TGTGCCAGCGGGCAGCGGAAGGATTCCTACGAGCAGTACTTC. This gives the protein CASGQRKDSYEQYF.

This chain connects TRBV6-5 to TRBJ2-7; D not resolved. Germline CDR1 and CDR2: MNHEY and SVGAGI. CDR3 length: 13 residues. Trimming took off 4 bases at V and 9 bases at J, with 16 bases between the two ends. CDR3 region: CASSSRASPGQYF. Written as DNA, the CDR3 is TGTGCCAGCAGTTCCCGGGCGAGCCCCGGGCAGTACTTC.

CDR3 in DNA: TGCAGTGCTAGAGCCTCTAGCGGGAGTGGATACGAGCAGTACTTC. This codes for CSARASSGSGYEQYF. This rearrangement joins TRBV20-1 to TRBJ2-7, with 10 positions matching TRBD2. The CDR3 consists of 15 residues. CDR1 is DFQATT, CDR2 SNEGSKA, per germline (reference sequence). V trimming: 1 base; J trimming: 4 bases; junction bases outside the gene matches: 7.

This clonotype was counted between two and nine times. The V and J genes are TRBV2 and TRBJ1-2; TRBD1 might be the D (5 bases). CDR1 SNHLY and CDR2 FYNNEI come from the germline V gene. V was trimmed by 7 bases and J by 6 bases, leaving 18 bases between them. The CDR3 is 14 residues long. This chain's CDR3 is CASIFPRGVDGYTF. In DNA, the CDR3 is TGTGCCAGCATCTTTCCTCGGGGCGTTGATGGCTACACCTTC.

Ten or more counts support this clonotype. The chain is built from TRBV27 and TRBJ2-1; 10 bases map to TRBD2. The V gene end was trimmed by 0 bases and the J gene end by 5 bases; junction bases not matched to a gene: 7. Germline-derived CDR1 and CDR2 are MNHEY and SMNVEV (reference sequence). The CDR3 totals 17 residues. In nucleotides, the CDR3 is TGTGCCAGCAGTTTATCGACGAAGCGGGAGGGGCACAATGAGCAGTTCTTC. Residues: CASSLSTKREGHNEQFF.

This clonotype was seen many times. J is TRBJ2-2 and V is TRBV10-2; D is ambiguous. The germline CDR1 and CDR2 sequences are WSHSY and SAAADI. The V and J ends lost 0 bases and 4 bases respectively, with 6 bases between them. The CDR3 contains 14 residues. CDR3 DNA: TGCGCCAGCAGTGAGTCACAGCGCACCGGGGAGCTGTTTTTT. Its protein product is CASSESQRTGELFF.

This clonotype was seen a handful of times. The chain employs TRBV20-1 and TRBJ2-5, with a weak D call TRBD2 (5 bases). Germline V gives CDR1 DFQATT, CDR2 SNEGSKA (reference sequence). The length of the CDR3 is 15 residues. Trimming left V 2 bases short and J 5 bases short, with 18 bases between. The CDR3 region is CSARIPRMSGETQYF. The CDR3 coding sequence is TGCAGTGCTAGAATACCGAGAATGTCGGGGGAGACCCAGTACTTC.

The chain uses TRBV11-2 and TRBJ2-1, with 8 bases identical to TRBD1. V trimming: 4 bases; J trimming: 2 bases; junction bases outside the gene matches: 7. Per the germline V gene, CDR1 is SGHAT and CDR2 is FQNNGV. This CDR3 has 16 amino acids. The CDR3, as DNA: TGTGCCAGCAGCTCCACAGGGGGTCCAACCTACAATGAGCAGTTCTTC. This encodes CASSSTGGPTYNEQFF.

This clonotype came up many times. The chain joins TRBV19 to TRBJ2-1, with D maybe TRBD1 (7 bases). There are 16 residues in the CDR3. The V end lost 6 bases, the J end lost 2 bases, and 17 bases lay between the germline ends. From germline, CDR1 is LNHDA and CDR2 SQIVND (reference sequence). The CDR3 coding sequence is TGTGCCAGTAGGGCCCGGGGGCAGGGGGCCTACAATGAGCAGTTCTTC. It specifies CASRARGQGAYNEQFF.

This clonotype appeared a few times. J is TRBJ1-1 and V is TRBV30; 7 nucleotides align to TRBD1. Trimming cost V 2 bases and J 6 bases; bases outside gene matches: 0. Germline lookup yields CDR1 GTSNPN and CDR2 SVGIG (reference sequence). CDR3 length: 11 residues. CDR3 sequence: CAWSQGAEAFF. CDR3 sequence (DNA): TGTGCCTGGAGTCAGGGGGCTGAAGCTTTCTTT.

This sequence joins TRBV20-1 and TRBJ2-5; D is uncertain. V gave up 2 bases and J gave up 0 bases, with 7 bases separating them. There are 13 residues in the CDR3. From germline, CDR1 is DFQATT and CDR2 SNEGSKA (reference sequence). In DNA, the CDR3 is TGCAGTGCTAGATCAGGATACCAAGAGACCCAGTACTTC. Translating gives CSARSGYQETQYF.

This clonotype was detected only a few times. The chain employs TRBV10-3 and TRBJ1-2, with D perhaps matching TRBD1 (5 bases). The CDR3 covers 14 residues. V dropped 3 bases and J dropped 4 bases, with 12 bases sitting between them. CDR1 ENHRY and CDR2 SYGVKD come from the germline V gene. CDR3 amino acids: CAISERGQRYGYTF. The CDR3 DNA reads as TGTGCCATCAGTGAACGGGGCCAGCGCTATGGCTACACCTTC.

This clonotype was detected a few times. A junction boundary mismatches the germline segment, possibly from a read error. The gene calls are TRBV7-2 and TRBJ2-3; D perhaps matches TRBD1 (6 bases). There are 15 residues in the CDR3. Per the germline V gene, CDR1 is SGHTA and CDR2 is FQGNSA. CDR3 DNA sequence: TGTGCCAGCACCTTATCGACAGGTAGCACAGATACGCAGTATTTT. The encoded protein is CASTLSTGSTDTQYF.

The J gene is TRBJ2-7, the V gene TRBV9; D is perhaps TRBD2 (5 bases). The ends were cut back, 4 bases at V and 3 bases at J, with 17 bases in the middle. This CDR3 has 15 amino acids. Germline lookup yields CDR1 SGDLS and CDR2 YYNGEE. The CDR3 nucleotides are TGTGCCAGCAGCCCGCGGTACGGACTTATCTACGAGCAGTACTTC. It is translated as CASSPRYGLIYEQYF.

V is TRBV7-2 and J is TRBJ2-7; D ambiguous. V was cut by 5 bases and J by 6 bases, with 23 bases left in between. Germline values: CDR1 SGHTA, CDR2 FQGNSA. The CDR3 sequence is 16 residues long. CDR3 nucleotides: TGTGCCAGCAGCAGACTTAGCACGTTAATGTCGAGCGAGCAGTACTTC. It is translated as CASSRLSTLMSSEQYF.

V gene TRBV12-3 or TRBV12-4 combines with J gene TRBJ2-5, with D uncertain. The CDR3 has 16 amino acids. Trimming stripped 6 bases from V and 2 bases from J, with 19 bases between. Here the CDR3 reads CASSSPPKEAQETQYF. For the CDR3, the DNA is TGTGCCAGCAGCTCCCCTCCCAAAGAAGCGCAAGAGACCCAGTACTTC.

The J gene is TRBJ1-5, the V gene TRBV12-3 or TRBV12-4, with 7 bases identical to TRBD1. The CDR3 covers 15 residues. V shed 5 bases, J shed 2 bases, and the junction held 6 bases outside the gene matches. CDR3 residues: CASSEQGRGNQPQHF. In DNA, the CDR3 is TGTGCCAGCAGTGAACAGGGGCGAGGCAATCAGCCCCAGCATTTT.

The rearrangement uses TRBV12-3 or TRBV12-4 and TRBJ1-6; D unresolved. This CDR3 is 11 amino acids long. Trimming cost V 6 bases and J 5 bases, with 2 bases left between them. CDR3 sequence: CASRDNSPLHF. CDR3 sequence (DNA): TGTGCCAGCAGGGATAATTCACCCCTCCACTTT.

In its sample, this clonotype was seen a few times. The V and J genes are TRBV20-1 and TRBJ2-7; possibly TRBD2 for D (6 bases). The germline gives CDR1 DFQATT, CDR2 SNEGSKA (reference sequence). V lost 3 bases, J lost 4 bases, and 16 bases lay in between. The CDR3 totals 14 residues. The CDR3 spells CSASFRGTAYEQYF. For the CDR3, the DNA is TGCAGTGCTAGTTTCCGCGGGACGGCGTACGAGCAGTACTTC.

This sequence joins TRBV12-3 or TRBV12-4 and TRBJ1-5, with no clear D. The CDR3 length is 14 residues. With 3 bases removed from V and 0 bases from J, the gap between germline ends came to 6 bases. The CDR3 nucleotides are TGTGCCAGCAGTTTTGGTCATAGCAATCAGCCCCAGCATTTT. Protein: CASSFGHSNQPQHF.

The chain couples TRBV6-2 or TRBV6-3 to TRBJ2-7; 7 bases line up with TRBD1. The germline V gene encodes CDR1 MNHEY and CDR2 SVGEGT. CDR3 length: 13 amino acids. With 6 bases clipped from V and 3 bases from J, the junction kept 5 bases outside the gene matches. CDR3 nucleotides: TGTGCCAGCAGCCGGGACAGCCTCTACGAGCAGTACTTC. Amino acids: CASSRDSLYEQYF.

This clonotype was found many times. The J gene is TRBJ2-1, the V gene TRBV6-4; TRBD2 aligns across 12 bases. V lost 6 bases, J lost 8 bases, and 8 bases stayed unmatched. Germline V lookup: CDR1 MRHNA, CDR2 SNTAGT. The CDR3 is made up of 15 amino acids. CDR3 residues: CASRALAGGPYEQFF. The DNA of the CDR3 is TGTGCCAGCAGAGCCCTAGCGGGAGGGCCCTATGAGCAGTTCTTC.

This clonotype was observed a few times. V and J are TRBV6-1 and TRBJ2-1; tentatively, D is TRBD2 (5 bases). Germline V gene data show CDR1 as MNHNS and CDR2 as SASEGT. Trimming removed 5 bases at V and 2 bases at J, with 13 bases between. The length of the CDR3 is 15 residues. CDR3 protein: CASSPTGVAYNEQFF. Written as DNA, the CDR3 is TGTGCCAGCAGTCCCACCGGGGTCGCCTACAATGAGCAGTTCTTC.

The V call is TRBV6-5, the J call TRBJ2-7; possibly TRBD2 for D (5 bases). The V gene's germline CDR1 is MNHEY and CDR2 SVGAGI. The CDR3 is 15 residues long. The ends were cut back, 0 bases at V and 2 bases at J, with 11 bases in the middle. The CDR3, as DNA: TGTGCCAGCAGTTACTCCGGCGGGCAACCCTACGAGCAGTACTTC. It is translated as CASSYSGGQPYEQYF.

This clonotype was seen more than once but under ten times. The V and J genes are TRBV11-2 and TRBJ2-7, with TRBD2 identical over 11 bases. Trimming cost V 3 bases and J 0 bases; bases outside gene matches: 13. Germline CDR1 reads SGHAT; CDR2 reads FQNNGV. The CDR3 length is 19 residues. CDR3 amino acids: CASSFSWTSGRGTSYEQYF. CDR3 in DNA: TGTGCCAGCAGCTTTTCTTGGACTAGCGGGCGGGGTACCTCCTACGAGCAGTACTTC.

This clonotype was seen a handful of times. J is TRBJ2-7 and V is TRBV30; D is undetermined. This CDR3 region has 14 residues. Germline V gene sequence: CDR1 GTSNPN, CDR2 SVGIG (reference sequence). The V end lost 1 base, the J end lost 3 bases, and 13 bases lay between the germline ends. Here the CDR3 DNA reads TGTGCCTGGAGTGCCCCGCCCCCGGTCTACGAGCAGTACTTC. This gives the protein CAWSAPPPVYEQYF.

V usage is TRBV20-1 and J usage is TRBJ1-2; a possible D gene is TRBD1 (6 bases). Germline V gene data show CDR1 as DFQATT and CDR2 as SNEGSKA (reference sequence). The V and J ends lost 4 bases and 4 bases respectively, with 10 bases between them. The length of the CDR3 is 12 residues. CDR3 bases: TGCAGTGCTAATCAGGGGTTCTATGGCTACACCTTC. It yields the protein CSANQGFYGYTF.

This clonotype has just a few counts. The genes are TRBV7-2 and TRBJ2-1, with 12 bases fitting TRBD2. The CDR3 consists of 19 residues. Losses at the gene ends were 5 bases for V and 4 bases for J; bases not matched to a gene: 15. The V gene's germline CDR1 is SGHTA and CDR2 FQGNSA. CDR3 sequence (DNA): TGTGCCAGCAGCCCGAGGGGACTAGCGGGTGTGACACATTACAATGAGCAGTTCTTC. Amino acid sequence: CASSPRGLAGVTHYNEQFF.

The V call is TRBV7-2, the J call TRBJ2-7, with D uncertain. Trimming stripped 0 bases from V and 5 bases from J, with 8 bases between. This CDR3 region has 13 residues. Germline V gene sequence: CDR1 SGHTA, CDR2 FQGNSA. The CDR3 coding sequence is TGTGCCAGCAGCTTAGCGGGGATGCACGAGCAGTACTTC. This encodes CASSLAGMHEQYF.